The 6 T cell receptor beta chains presented below share a single source sample, sequenced in a study of shared clonotypes between healthy human individuals (dated by TCRdb to 2020 to 2022). The protocol used for the library was the immunoSEQ multiplex PCR assay. This immuneACCESS table, as held by TCRdb, lists in-frame sequences with V and J called but not all clones. Of the missing ones, under half trace to an unresolved V gene in checked studies; the others have no known cause. Recorded for this sample are approximately 2.1 million clones; approximately 93% of them occurred a single time. The ten largest account for under 0.45% of the sample. The sequenced sample was naive CD4+ T cells from PBMCs. Interpreted using the paper, the cell subset or site label stands for: CD45RA+ positively selected. These TCRs come from a man between 18 and 29 years old in good health. Some clones in this sample may be carry-over from other donors' samples.

The chain joins TRBV5-1 to TRBJ2-3; D is ambiguous. Trimming shortened V by 1 base and J by 1 base, and 13 bases separated the two germline ends. Germline lookup yields CDR1 SGHRS and CDR2 YFSETQ. This CDR3 is 16 amino acids long. CDR3 DNA sequence: TGCGCCAGCAGCTTGCTACCGGCAGGAGGCACAGATACGCAGTATTTT. Protein sequence: CASSLLPAGGTDTQYF.

On this clone itself: One junction end disagrees with the germline gene, perhaps due to a read error. The J gene is TRBJ2-1, the V gene TRBV7-9, with D possibly being TRBD2 (5 bases). Germline V CDR1 and CDR2: SEHNR, FQNEAQ (reference sequence). The CDR3 length is 11 residues. In DNA, the CDR3 is TGTGGCAGCGGAGCCTACAATGAGCAGTTCTTC. Translated: CGSGAYNEQFF.

The chain carries TRBV18 and TRBJ2-1; D is possibly TRBD1 (6 bases). The V and J ends lost 3 bases and 8 bases respectively, with 11 bases between them. Germline CDR1 is KGHSH and CDR2 is LQKENI. The CDR3 is made up of 13 amino acids. The CDR3 DNA follows: TGTGCCAGCTCACCGGACAGCGAGCATGAGCAGTTCTTC. Translation: CASSPDSEHEQFF.

This clone came up a few times. This chain joins TRBV28 and TRBJ1-1; unclear D gene. Trimming took 5 bases from V and 7 from J, leaving 8 bases between them. CDR3 length: 11 amino acids. Germline V CDR1 and CDR2: MDHEN, SYDVKM. Written as DNA, the CDR3 is TGTGCCAGCAGTCTCTCTAATGAAGCTTTCTTT. Protein sequence: CASSLSNEAFF.

The chain has TRBV5-1 and TRBJ2-3, with TRBD2 matching 9 bases. Germline lookup yields CDR1 SGHRS and CDR2 YFSETQ. V dropped 1 base and J dropped 2; count of bases not matched to a gene: 8. CDR3 length equals 17 residues. The CDR3 reads CASSLKSGRLDTDTQYF. In nucleotides, the CDR3 is TGCGCCAGCAGCTTGAAGAGCGGGAGGCTCGACACAGATACGCAGTATTTT.

This rearrangement joins TRBV27 to TRBJ2-3, with 12 positions matching TRBD1. Germline lookup yields CDR1 MNHEY and CDR2 SMNVEV (reference sequence). This CDR3 comprises 15 residues. Trimming at V came to 6 bases and at J to 7 bases, leaving 8 bases not matched to a gene. CDR3 protein: CASSPGTGGLNTQYF. For the CDR3, the DNA is TGTGCCAGCAGCCCCGGGACAGGGGGCCTAAATACGCAGTATTTT.